The following is a TCR beta chain sequence with its context. The sample holds one count of this clone. Which antigen it targets is not known. Base qualities are missing; no much larger clone stands one base away. The collaborating institutions used their own protocols to collect whole blood in K2EDTA tubes. For TCRbeta analysis, collaborators shipped samples as frozen whole blood, isolated PBMCs, or DNA extracted from either of those sample types. This sample is part of a study of blood T cell repertoires in COVID-19 (TCRdb year 2020). For the study in its entirety: Samples covering the acute and convalescent phases of COVID-19 were provided by collaborators in the United States, Italy and Spain. The prospective study material was composed of cDNA or gDNA derived from T cells, B-cell-depleted T cells, or PBMCs. A freely available public database, intended as a resource for researchers studying the immune response to SARS-CoV-2, is where the repertoires were released. The samples were drawn from the first 160 participants of the ongoing ImmuneRACE study and from more than 1,000 subjects provided by 6 global collaborators. The dataset comprised deeply sampled blood TCRbeta repertoires from subjects exposed to, actively infected with, or recovered from COVID-19. Where available, HLA class I and class II types were taken from metadata supplied by the sample provider and were not determined by assay-based typing. The sample metadata nearly always contained a de-identified subject ID, COVID-19 status, age in years and sex.

The immunoSEQ Assay, a bias-controlled multiplex PCR, was used to amplify TCRbeta CDR3 regions from genomic DNA. The paper's processing steps were these. Nucleated cell counts per sample were estimated from amplification of reference gene primers within the assay. Sequence reads were collapsed and filtered to measure the absolute abundance of every unique TCRbeta CDR3 rearrangement. For each sample, productive Simpson clonality was calculated as the square root of Simpson's diversity index over productive rearrangements. As stored in TCRdb, this immuneACCESS dataset retains in-frame rearrangements with V and J assigned. A fraction of the clones does not appear; measured against another copy, unresolved V genes explain less than half of the discrepancy, and the remainder lacks a known reason. V and J calls and clone size are as listed in that table; D and trimming were resolved from the DNA. The sample table shows roughly 16,000 clones, and approximately 80% are seen once. Approximately 15% of the sample is in the top ten clones.

What the study reported, not specific to this receptor: Clinical and demographic metadata were provided uncurated, with the amount varying by source and participant.

From the germline V gene, CDR1 is SGHAT and CDR2 is FQNNGV. Counted from cysteine to phenylalanine, this CDR3 has 13 amino acids. CDR3 DNA only is kept here, 39 bases in frame from base 1. The junction shows trimming of 2 bases on V and 5 bases on J, plus 6 bases between the germline ends. This receptor was identified in a human donor in a cohort sampled during active COVID-19. Sequencing was done on a sample of peripheral blood. Recombination joined TRBV11-2 with TRBJ1-4, with an unclear D gene assignment. The CDR3 region reads CASSLQMNEKLFF. The DNA is as follows: TGTGCCAGCAGCTTACAGATGAATGAAAAACTGTTTTTT.